The next 20 T cell receptor beta chains were all read from a single sample in a study of blood T cell repertoires in COVID-19. Using immunoSEQ multiplex PCR, the repertoire was profiled, and TCRdb retains in-frame clones only, with some absent. The repertoire holds over 120,000 clones, with about 86% as singletons. The specimen sequenced was peripheral blood. The receptors shown here come from a woman aged 80 or over with acute or convalescent COVID-19.

The chain links TRBV2 to TRBJ2-7, with TRBD2 matching 7 bases. Germline-derived CDR1 and CDR2 are SNHLY and FYNNEI. The trim removed 7 bases at V and 3 bases at J, leaving 6 bases unmatched. The CDR3 totals 13 residues. CDR3 sequence: CASKRGWSYEQYF. CDR3 nucleotide sequence: TGTGCCAGCAAGCGGGGATGGAGCTACGAGCAGTACTTC.

V is TRBV10-3 and J is TRBJ1-2; weak D call: TRBD1 (5 bases). This CDR3 has 15 amino acids. Trimming shortened V by 2 bases and J by 2 bases, and 12 bases separated the two germline ends. Germline CDR1 and CDR2: ENHRY and SYGVKD. CDR3 coding DNA: TGTGCCATCAGTGAGATGGGGCAGACCAACTATGGCTACACCTTC. Amino acids: CAISEMGQTNYGYTF.

The genes are TRBV19 and TRBJ1-5, with a weak D call TRBD1 (6 bases). Germline V lookup: CDR1 LNHDA, CDR2 SQIVND (reference sequence). The CDR3 length is 16 residues. V gave up 3 bases and J gave up 4 bases, with 16 bases separating them. DNA for the CDR3: TGTGCCAGTAGTATGAAACCCGGACAGAGAAATCAGCCCCAGCATTTT. Amino acid sequence: CASSMKPGQRNQPQHF.

CDR3 amino acids: CASSPGQTSNEQFF. In DNA, the CDR3 is TGCGCCAGCAGCCCGGGACAGACCTCCAATGAGCAGTTCTTC. This chain joins TRBV5-1 and TRBJ2-1; 7 nucleotides agree with TRBD1. Germline CDR1 SGHRS, CDR2 YFSETQ. This CDR3 is built from 14 residues. The J segment lost 6 bases and the V segment lost 4 bases, leaving 7 bases of the junction unmatched.

J is TRBJ1-1 and V is TRBV7-3; D unresolved. With 4 bases removed from V and 1 base from J, the gap between germline ends came to 7 bases. Germline V CDR1 and CDR2: SGHTA, FQGTGA. The CDR3 consists of 13 residues. The CDR3 DNA reads as TGTGCCAGCAGCTACCAGTCGAACACTGAAGCTTTCTTT. Its translation is CASSYQSNTEAFF.

This chain connects TRBV9 to TRBJ2-2, with D unresolved. Trimming stripped 0 bases from V and 2 bases from J, with 5 bases between. The CDR3 contains 14 residues. Germline V gene data show CDR1 as SGDLS and CDR2 as YYNGEE. The CDR3 coding sequence is TGTGCCAGCAGCGTAGCTCCCAACACCGGGGAGCTGTTTTTT. Amino acid sequence: CASSVAPNTGELFF.

This clone was picked up a small number of times. V gene TRBV10-3 combines with J gene TRBJ1-5; a possible D gene is TRBD1 (5 bases). V was trimmed by 4 bases and J by 5 bases, leaving 9 bases between them. The CDR3 consists of 13 residues. The V gene's germline CDR1 is ENHRY and CDR2 SYGVKD. CDR3 nucleotide sequence: TGTGCCATCAGTGTAGGGGATCATCAGCCCCAGCATTTT. This translates into CAISVGDHQPQHF.

The chain recombines TRBV29-1 with TRBJ1-2; 7 bases are a match to TRBD1. Germline trimming cut 8 bases from V and 7 bases from J; bases unmatched to any gene: 19. This CDR3 has 15 amino acids. CDR1 SQVTM and CDR2 ANQGSEA come from the germline V gene. CDR3 bases: TGCAGCACCCCCCTCCGGGACAGCTTCTATGGTGGCTACACCTTC. It yields the protein CSTPLRDSFYGGYTF.

The chain combines TRBV12-5 with TRBJ2-5; possibly TRBD1 for D (6 bases). Germline CDR1 and CDR2: LGHNT and FRNRAP. This CDR3 is built from 16 residues. V lost 0 bases and J 2 bases, leaving 13 bases between the germline ends. In DNA, the CDR3 is TGTGCTAGTGGTTTGGTACTTGGGGGCGGTCAAGAGACCCAGTACTTC. Translating gives CASGLVLGGGQETQYF.

The V and J genes are TRBV13 and TRBJ1-3; 7 nucleotides agree with TRBD1. The CDR3 is 14 residues long. The V segment lost 10 bases and the J segment 0 bases; nucleotides outside the gene matches: 6. The germline CDR1 and CDR2 sequences are PRHDT and FYEKMQ (reference sequence). The CDR3 loop is CAIYNRGSGNTIYF. CDR3 coding DNA: TGTGCCATCTACAACAGGGGCTCTGGAAACACCATATATTTT.

This clone has only a few counts. The V gene is TRBV7-9, the J gene TRBJ2-7; 7 bases match TRBD1. The germline gives CDR1 SEHNR, CDR2 FQNEAQ (reference sequence). The V segment lost 6 bases and the J segment 3 bases; nucleotides outside the gene matches: 5. CDR3 size: 13 residues. The CDR3 region has the DNA TGTGCCAGCAGGGAGGACAGGTTCTACGAGCAGTACTTC. Translating gives CASREDRFYEQYF.

This chain links TRBV7-2 with TRBJ1-5, with 8 bases matching TRBD1. J was trimmed by 4 bases and V by 5 bases; bases with no gene match: 7. This CDR3 comprises 15 residues. Germline CDR1 and CDR2: SGHTA and FQGNSA. The CDR3 region has the DNA TGTGCCAGCAGCGTGCGGACAGGGCTAAATCAGCCCCAGCATTTT. The encoded protein is CASSVRTGLNQPQHF.

The gene calls are TRBV9 and TRBJ2-3, with 13 bases that match TRBD2. Trimming at V came to 0 bases and at J to 0 bases, leaving 4 bases not matched to a gene. There are 18 residues in the CDR3. Germline V lookup: CDR1 SGDLS, CDR2 YYNGEE. In nucleotides, the CDR3 is TGTGCCAGCAGCGTAGGACTAGCGGGGGGACTCAGCACAGATACGCAGTATTTT. This gives the protein CASSVGLAGGLSTDTQYF.

The chain links TRBV19 to TRBJ2-2, with TRBD2 as a possible D gene (5 bases). In germline, CDR1 is LNHDA, CDR2 SQIVND (reference sequence). The CDR3 sequence is 14 residues long. Deletions cut 7 bases from V and 8 bases from J, with 17 bases between. Written as DNA, the CDR3 is TGTGCCAGTACCCGGGGTGATCGGGTGGGGGAGCTGTTTTTT. Its translation is CASTRGDRVGELFF.

The chain recombines TRBV18 with TRBJ1-1; D gene unclear. Germline loops: CDR1 KGHSH, CDR2 LQKENI. The CDR3 runs to 13 residues. Between the trimmed V and J ends, which lost 0 bases and 1 base, there was a span of 3 bases. DNA for the CDR3: TGTGCCAGCTCACCACCGAGGAACACTGAAGCTTTCTTT. It is translated as CASSPPRNTEAFF.

A single count supports this clone. This chain uses TRBV7-6 with TRBJ1-1; no clear D gene. This CDR3 spans 16 amino acids. Germline V lookup: CDR1 SGHVS, CDR2 FNYEAQ. The V gene lost 5 bases and the J gene lost 3 bases, with 19 bases spanning the gap. CDR3 in amino acids: CASSEIFSHEDTEAFF. The CDR3 nucleotides read TGTGCCAGCAGCGAGATATTCAGCCACGAGGACACTGAAGCTTTCTTT. The full variable domain, its missing parts supplied by reference TRBV7-6 and TRBJ1-1, is GAGVSQSPRYKVTKRGQDVALRCDPISGHVSLYWYRQALGQGPEFLTYFNYEAQQDKSGLPNDRFSAERPEGSISTLTIQRTEQRDSAMYRCASSEIFSHEDTEAFFGQGTRLTVV.

This clone was recorded a few times. This chain uses TRBV28 with TRBJ2-7; the D gene is possibly TRBD2 (5 bases). The length of the CDR3 is 13 residues. With 5 bases removed from V and 6 bases from J, the gap between germline ends came to 14 bases. Germline lookup yields CDR1 MDHEN and CDR2 SYDVKM. Here the CDR3 DNA reads TGTGCCAGCAGTCCCCGGGGTGCGTCCGAGCAGTACTTC. This translates into CASSPRGASEQYF.

This clone appeared a single time. This chain joins TRBV5-1 and TRBJ1-2; 10 bases fit TRBD1. In germline, CDR1 is SGHRS, CDR2 YFSETQ. There are 15 residues in the CDR3. J was trimmed by 3 bases and V by 1 base; bases with no gene match: 3. As DNA, the CDR3 is TGCGCCAGCAGCTTGACCGGGACAGGGGACTATGGCTACACCTTC. Protein product: CASSLTGTGDYGYTF.

This chain joins TRBV9 and TRBJ1-6, with D maybe TRBD1 (5 bases). Germline CDR1 is SGDLS and CDR2 is YYNGEE. V lost 0 bases, J lost 7 bases, and 8 bases lay in between. The CDR3 spans 14 residues. CDR3 loop: CASSVEPGNSPLHF. The CDR3 DNA is TGTGCCAGCAGCGTAGAACCAGGGAATTCACCCCTCCACTTT.

This chain uses TRBV5-1 with TRBJ2-2; 8 bases fit TRBD2. The V gene end was trimmed by 6 bases and the J gene end by 4 bases; junction bases not matched to a gene: 20. The CDR3 has 19 amino acids. Germline V gene data show CDR1 as SGHRS and CDR2 as YFSETQ. The CDR3 spells CASTQKGPGGAQGTGELFF. The CDR3 nucleotides read TGCGCCAGCACGCAAAAGGGCCCGGGGGGGGCGCAGGGCACCGGGGAGCTGTTTTTT.